Shown below are 19 T cell receptor beta chains from a single sample sequenced in a study of identical twins. TCRdb analysed the 5' RACE reads with MiXCR anew, one entry per CDR3 protein. Of under 900,000 distinct CDR3 sequences in the sample, around a sixth were seen once. These data are also associated with another study on T cells expressing NK-cell markers.

Sequenced sample: PBMCs. The source of these receptors is a woman between 18 and 30 years old in good health.

This clonotype was seen just once. V and J are TRBV9 and TRBJ2-1; tentatively, D is TRBD2 (6 bases). The CDR3 loop spans 15 amino acids. Per germline, CDR1 SGDLS and CDR2 YYNGEE. V shed 4 bases and J shed 3 bases, with 14 bases lying between them. This CDR3 reads CASSPQPGDYNEQFF. DNA of the CDR3: TGTGCCAGCAGCCCGCAACCGGGGGACTACAATGAGCAGTTCTTC. Drawing the rest from reference TRBV9 and TRBJ2-1, the complete variable domain is DSGVTQTPKHLITATGQRVTLRCSPRSGDLSVYWYQQSLDQGLQFLIQYYNGEERAKGNILERFSAQQFPDLHSELNLSSLELGDSALYFCASSPQPGDYNEQFFGPGTRLTVL.

The table lists this clonotype with a few counts. The genes are TRBV9 and TRBJ1-5; no clear D gene. V was cut by 4 bases and J by 9 bases, with 14 bases left in between. The CDR3 covers 13 residues. CDR1 is SGDLS and CDR2 is YYNGEE in the germline V gene. CDR3 in DNA: TGTGCCAGCAGCACCCATGATTCGATGCCCCAGCATTTT. Its protein is CASSTHDSMPQHF.

The CDR3 DNA reads as TGTGCCAGCAGACCCCCCAGACTGGGATCCTACAATGAGCAGTTCTTC. It encodes CASRPPRLGSYNEQFF. The gene calls are TRBV28 and TRBJ2-1; D not resolved. Germline CDR1 and CDR2: MDHEN and SYDVKM. Trimming pared 6 bases from V and 1 base from J, leaving 16 bases between. CDR3 size: 16 residues.

This clonotype was seen more than once but under ten times. The chain has TRBV5-4 and TRBJ2-1; no clear D. V shed 3 bases and J shed 0 bases, with 13 bases lying between them. Germline-derived CDR1 and CDR2 are SGHNT and YYREEE (reference sequence). This CDR3 comprises 16 residues. For the CDR3, the DNA is TGTGCCAGCAGCTCCAGACGGGCCCTCTCCTACAATGAGCAGTTCTTC. The encoded protein is CASSSRRALSYNEQFF.

The sample holds a few counts of this clonotype. V usage is TRBV5-1 and J usage is TRBJ1-1, with a tentative D call TRBD1 (6 bases). V was shortened by 6 bases and J by 3 bases, with 12 bases between the two germline ends. This CDR3 comprises 13 residues. Germline CDR1 and CDR2: SGHRS and YFSETQ. The CDR3 reads CASTRGGDTEAFF. The CDR3 region has the DNA TGCGCCAGCACCAGGGGAGGGGACACTGAAGCTTTCTTT.

J is TRBJ2-3 and V is TRBV20-1, with 13 bases aligning to TRBD2. CDR3 length equals 14 residues. V shed 6 bases, J shed 4 bases, and the junction held 4 bases outside the gene matches. Germline V gene lookup returns CDR1 DFQATT and CDR2 SNEGSKA (reference sequence). The CDR3 here is CSAKLAGGADTQYF. CDR3 DNA: TGCAGTGCCAAACTAGCGGGAGGGGCAGATACGCAGTATTTT.

Many counts were recorded for this clonotype. The CDR3 DNA follows: TGCAGTGCTAGAGCTGACCCTTCCTACGAGCAGTACTTC. Protein product: CSARADPSYEQYF. The chain recombines TRBV20-1 with TRBJ2-7; D call uncertain. The CDR3 length is 13 residues. The germline gives CDR1 DFQATT, CDR2 SNEGSKA (reference sequence). Trimming removed 1 base at V and 1 base at J, with 8 bases between.

This clonotype was seen a handful of times. This chain links TRBV12-3 or TRBV12-4 with TRBJ1-5; 8 bases match TRBD1. CDR3 length: 16 amino acids. Losses at the gene ends were 6 bases for V and 0 bases for J; bases not matched to a gene: 7. Here the CDR3 DNA reads TGTGCCAGCAGGGACACAGGGGGGTATAGCAATCAGCCCCAGCATTTT. This sequence encodes CASRDTGGYSNQPQHF.

V gene TRBV6-2 or TRBV6-3 combines with J gene TRBJ2-3, with TRBD2 matching over 7 bases. Trimming took 4 bases from V and 7 from J; bases not matched to a gene: 14. The length of the CDR3 is 16 residues. Per germline, CDR1 MNHEY and CDR2 SVGEGT. The CDR3 loop is CASSSQARRETYTQYF. CDR3 coding DNA: TGTGCCAGCAGTTCGCAGGCTAGGCGGGAGACGTATACGCAGTATTTT.

This chain uses TRBV10-3 with TRBJ2-1; 7 bases are a match to TRBD2. V was clipped by 7 bases and J by 5 bases; unmatched bases: 8. The germline V gene encodes CDR1 ENHRY and CDR2 SYGVKD. This CDR3 is 14 amino acids long. In nucleotides, the CDR3 is TGTGCCATCACTGAAGGCGGGAGCGACAATGAGCAGTTCTTC. Encoded protein: CAITEGGSDNEQFF.

This clonotype has only a few counts. The rearrangement links TRBV18 to TRBJ2-5, with a weak D call TRBD1 (6 bases). The CDR3 consists of 15 residues. V was trimmed by 5 bases and J by 2 bases, leaving 15 bases between them. CDR1 KGHSH and CDR2 LQKENI come from the germline V gene. CDR3 nucleotide sequence: TGTGCCAGCTCAATCGGACAGCTGATACAAGAGACCCAGTACTTC. Translating gives CASSIGQLIQETQYF. The full variable domain, in which reference TRBV18 and TRBJ2-5 provide the parts outside the CDR3, is NAGVMQNPRHLVRRRGQEARLRCSPMKGHSHVYWYRQLPEEGLKFMVYLQKENIIDESGMPKERFSAEFPKEGPSILRIQQVVRGDSAAYFCASSIGQLIQETQYFGPGTRLLVL.

This clonotype was observed a handful of times. The chain has TRBV12-3 or TRBV12-4 and TRBJ1-1, with a possible D match to TRBD1 (6 bases). There are 15 residues in the CDR3. The ends were cut back, 3 bases at V and 3 bases at J, with 14 bases in the middle. The CDR3: CASSFAGGSDTEAFF. As DNA, the CDR3 is TGTGCCAGCAGTTTTGCGGGGGGCTCCGACACTGAAGCTTTCTTT.

The rearrangement links TRBV20-1 to TRBJ2-4, with D perhaps matching TRBD1 (6 bases). Trimming removed 0 bases from V and 0 bases from J, with 12 bases in between. CDR1 is DFQATT, CDR2 SNEGSKA, per germline (reference sequence). The length of the CDR3 is 16 residues. CDR3 nucleotide sequence: TGCAGTGCTAGAGACGGGACACGGCGAGCCAAAAACATTCAGTACTTC. Translating gives CSARDGTRRAKNIQYF.

This clonotype was found a few times. V gene TRBV5-1 combines with J gene TRBJ1-2; 9 nucleotides line up with TRBD1. This CDR3 contains 15 residues. Germline loops: CDR1 SGHRS, CDR2 YFSETQ. The J segment lost 4 bases and the V segment lost 4 bases, leaving 8 bases of the junction unmatched. CDR3 sequence: CASSRAGTGPYGYTF. CDR3 sequence (DNA): TGCGCCAGCAGCCGAGCCGGGACAGGGCCCTATGGCTACACCTTC.

This clonotype was counted between two and nine times. The chain has TRBV29-1 and TRBJ2-2, with no clear D. Germline CDR1 is SQVTM and CDR2 is ANQGSEA. The V end was cut by 3 bases, the J end by 2 bases, with 7 bases between. The CDR3 runs 13 residues. The CDR3 reads CSVEVSNTGELFF. The DNA of the CDR3 is TGCAGCGTTGAGGTCTCCAACACCGGGGAGCTGTTTTTT.

The chain is built from TRBV7-3 and TRBJ2-5; the D gene is possibly TRBD2 (7 bases). The CDR3 spans 15 residues. Germline V gene sequence: CDR1 SGHTA, CDR2 FQGTGA. The ends were cut back, 3 bases at V and 4 bases at J, with 15 bases in the middle. The CDR3 sequence: CASSLSGGVLETQYF. In DNA form, the CDR3 reads TGTGCCAGCAGCTTGTCGGGGGGCGTATTAGAGACCCAGTACTTC.

This clonotype was counted at least ten times. This rearrangement joins TRBV10-2 to TRBJ2-7; D not resolved. Germline-derived CDR1 and CDR2 are WSHSY and SAAADI. The germline V and J ends were trimmed by 3 bases and 3 bases, with 6 bases remaining between them. This CDR3 is 12 amino acids long. The CDR3 region is CASSEYVYEQYF. In nucleotides, the CDR3 is TGCGCCAGCAGTGAATATGTCTACGAGCAGTACTTC.

There are many counts of this clonotype. V usage is TRBV4-3 and J usage is TRBJ2-7; the D gene is possibly TRBD2 (6 bases). The V gene's germline CDR1 is LGHNA and CDR2 YSLEER. The ends were cut back, 3 bases at V and 3 bases at J, with 9 bases in the middle. This CDR3 has 13 amino acids. CDR3 sequence reads: CASSQGLNYEQYF. For the CDR3, the DNA is TGCGCCAGCAGCCAGGGACTCAACTACGAGCAGTACTTC.

This chain uses TRBV10-3 with TRBJ2-3, with D tentatively TRBD1 (6 bases). CDR1 ENHRY and CDR2 SYGVKD come from the germline V gene. Trimming removed 5 bases at V and 5 bases at J, with 11 bases between. CDR3 length: 13 amino acids. The CDR3 coding sequence is TGTGCCATCAGTTACAGGGTCGGAGATACGCAGTATTTT. Amino acid sequence: CAISYRVGDTQYF.